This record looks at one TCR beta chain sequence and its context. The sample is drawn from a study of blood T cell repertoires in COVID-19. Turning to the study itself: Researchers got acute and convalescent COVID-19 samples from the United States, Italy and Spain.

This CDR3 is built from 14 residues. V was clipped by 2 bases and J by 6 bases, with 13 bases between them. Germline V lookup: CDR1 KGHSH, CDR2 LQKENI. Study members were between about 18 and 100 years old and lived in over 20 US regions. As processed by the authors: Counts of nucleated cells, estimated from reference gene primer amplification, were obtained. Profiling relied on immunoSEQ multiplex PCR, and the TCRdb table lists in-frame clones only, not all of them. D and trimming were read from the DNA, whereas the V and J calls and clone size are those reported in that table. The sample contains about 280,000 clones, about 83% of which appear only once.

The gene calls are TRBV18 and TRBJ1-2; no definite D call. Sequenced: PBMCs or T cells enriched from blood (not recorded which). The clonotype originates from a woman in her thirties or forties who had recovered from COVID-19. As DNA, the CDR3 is TGTGCCAGCTCACCAACATATACAGAGAATGGCTACACCTTC. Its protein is CASSPTYTENGYTF.